A single sample gave rise to the 5 T cell receptor beta chains below, sequenced in a study of cytomegalovirus exposure and HLA in healthy donors. 60 Vbeta and 13 Jbeta primers were used in PCR. The repertoire was sequenced with immunoSEQ multiplex PCR; TCRdb's copy has only in-frame clones and lacks some. This repertoire includes some 120,000 clones. The sample taken for sequencing was PBMCs. Receptors originate from a man aged 35 to 55 in good health and CMV-seropositive.

With respect to this clone: A junction end diverges from the germline sequence, so it may reflect a read error. Other DNA sequences of this sample code for an identical CDR3. This chain uses TRBV6-1 with TRBJ1-1, with TRBD1 matching over 11 bases. CDR1 is MNHNS, CDR2 SASEGT, per germline. This CDR3 spans 13 amino acids. The CDR3 loop is CASSESGQGAAFF. The CDR3 coding sequence is TGTGCCAGCAGTGAATCAGGACAGGGGGCGGCTTTCTTC.

The V and J genes are TRBV4-2 and TRBJ2-5; possibly TRBD1 for D (5 bases). The assigned J gene may be wrong: the sequence end matches TRBJ2-7 better. CDR1 is LGHNA, CDR2 YNFKEQ, per germline. The CDR3 is 12 residues long. This CDR3 reads CASSQGSYEQYF. DNA of the CDR3: TGTGCCAGCAGTCAGGGATCCTACGAGCAGTACTTC.

The chain recombines TRBV28 with TRBJ1-4, with a tentative D call TRBD1 (5 bases). The CDR3 totals 16 residues. CDR1 MDHEN and CDR2 SYDVKM come from the germline V gene. V lost 5 bases and J 0 bases, leaving 13 bases between the germline ends. Here the CDR3 DNA reads TGTGCCAGCAGTAAAGCAAGGGGATCAACTAATGAAAAACTGTTTTTT. Translating gives CASSKARGSTNEKLFF.

The chain combines TRBV2 with TRBJ1-2, with D possibly being TRBD1 (5 bases). V gave up 7 bases and J gave up 8 bases, with 26 bases separating them. From germline, CDR1 is SNHLY and CDR2 FYNNEI. The CDR3 is 16 residues long. The CDR3 DNA sequence: TGTGCCAGCATAGTGGGGGGAACAGCCGGGGCGCGAGGCTACACCTTC. Residues: CASIVGGTAGARGYTF.

This chain joins TRBV5-6 and TRBJ2-1; 10 nucleotides line up with TRBD2. This CDR3 contains 17 residues. Germline values: CDR1 SGHDT, CDR2 YYEEEE. Trimming removed 2 bases from V and 4 bases from J; junction bases left unmatched: 9. The chain's CDR3 is CASSFSPTSGAYNEQFF. CDR3 coding DNA: TGTGCCAGCAGCTTTTCCCCTACTAGCGGGGCATACAATGAGCAGTTCTTC.